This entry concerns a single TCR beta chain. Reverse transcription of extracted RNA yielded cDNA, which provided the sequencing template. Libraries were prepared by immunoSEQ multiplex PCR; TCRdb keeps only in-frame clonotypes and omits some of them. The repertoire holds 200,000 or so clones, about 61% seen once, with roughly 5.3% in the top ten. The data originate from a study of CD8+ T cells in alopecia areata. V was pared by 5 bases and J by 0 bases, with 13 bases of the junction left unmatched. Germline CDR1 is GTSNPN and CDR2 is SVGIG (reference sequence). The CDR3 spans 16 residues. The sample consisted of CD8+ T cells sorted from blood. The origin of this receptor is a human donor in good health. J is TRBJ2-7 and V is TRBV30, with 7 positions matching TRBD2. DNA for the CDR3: TGTGCCTGGGTAGATGCGGCTAGCGGCACCTCCTACGAGCAGTACTTC. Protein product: CAWVDAASGTSYEQYF.